Listed below are T cell receptor beta chains from one sample, sequenced in a study of cytomegalovirus exposure and HLA in healthy donors. Sequenced by immunoSEQ multiplex PCR; TCRdb stores in-frame clones only, minus some. The repertoire includes about 200,000 clones, around 78% of them detected once, and 4.5% to 6% sits in the top ten. Input material: PBMCs. All receptors derive from a woman between 18 and 30 years old in good health and CMV-seronegative. CDR3s include the opening cysteine and the closing phenylalanine or tryptophan. A D gene is named only where the DNA matches it firmly. A clone size is listed for some rows: how often the clone was seen (once, few, many), or a class if it is expanded.

size	length	J	D	V	DNA	CDR3
.	15	TRBJ1-5	.	TRBV2	TGTGCCAGCAGTTCACTGGACATTTTCAATCAGCCCCAGCATTTT	CASSSLDIFNQPQHF
.	14	TRBJ1-1	.	TRBV27	TGTGCCAGTCAGCCCTTGAGGGAGAACACTGAAGCTTTCTTT	CASQPLRENTEAFF
few	15	TRBJ1-5	.	TRBV6-6	TGTGCCACCACTGGAGGTTGGGGTCGGGACGCGCCCCAGCATTTT	CATTGGWGRDAPQHF
.	15	TRBJ2-7	TRBD2	TRBV10-1	TGCGCCGGACGACTAGCGGGAGACGTCCTGGACGAGCAGTACTTC	CAGRLAGDVLDEQYF
.	13	TRBJ2-7	.	TRBV25-1	TGTGCCAGCAGTGAGAGACAGTCCTACGAGCAGTACTTC	CASSERQSYEQYF
.	15	TRBJ2-1	.	TRBV4-1	TGCGCCAGCAGCCGAGCCTTGAGCTCCTACAATGAGCAGTTCTTC	CASSRALSSYNEQFF
.	15	TRBJ2-5	TRBD1	TRBV28	TGTGCCAGCAGTCCCCGACAGGGCACCCAAGAGACCCAGTACTTC	CASSPRQGTQETQYF
.	13	TRBJ1-1	.	TRBV29-1	TGCAGCGTTGCCGGTGCAGGTTGGACTGAAGCTTTCTTT	CSVAGAGWTEAFF
.	16	TRBJ2-2	.	TRBV7-7	TGTGCTAGCAGCTCCGGGGGGCGGGTAGGCACCGGGGAGCTGTTTTTT	CASSSGGRVGTGELFF
.	14	TRBJ1-2	.	TRBV28	TGTGCCAGCAGGTCCCAGGGAATAAACTATGGCTACACCTTC	CASRSQGINYGYTF
.	14	TRBJ2-7	.	TRBV7-9	TGTGCCAGCAGCCCTCCGGGACATAACTACGAGCAGTACTTC	CASSPPGHNYEQYF
.	10	TRBJ1-2	.	TRBV6-1	TGTGCCAGCAGTGGGGATGGCTACACCTTC	CASSGDGYTF
.	13	TRBJ2-6	.	TRBV27	TGTGCCAGCGGGCTAAGAGGGGCCAACGTCCTGACTTTC	CASGLRGANVLTF
few	15	TRBJ2-2	.	TRBV6-5	TGTGCCAGCAGTTACTCGATGCAGAACACCGGGGAGCTGTTTTTT	CASSYSMQNTGELFF
few	15	TRBJ2-1	.	TRBV9	TGTGCCAGCAGCCCCGAAGGGACTCCCTACAATGAGCAGTTCTTC	CASSPEGTPYNEQFF
.	14	TRBJ1-1	.	TRBV2	TGTGCCAGCACGATTGTGGGCTTGAACACTGAAGCTTTCTTT	CASTIVGLNTEAFF
.	15	TRBJ2-1	.	TRBV29-1	TGCAGCGCCCCGGCGGGGAGCGGCTCCTACAATGAGCAGTTCTTC	CSAPAGSGSYNEQFF
once	13	TRBJ2-5	.	TRBV27	TGTGCCAGCAGTTTATCGAGGGGAGAGACCCAGTACTTC	CASSLSRGETQYF